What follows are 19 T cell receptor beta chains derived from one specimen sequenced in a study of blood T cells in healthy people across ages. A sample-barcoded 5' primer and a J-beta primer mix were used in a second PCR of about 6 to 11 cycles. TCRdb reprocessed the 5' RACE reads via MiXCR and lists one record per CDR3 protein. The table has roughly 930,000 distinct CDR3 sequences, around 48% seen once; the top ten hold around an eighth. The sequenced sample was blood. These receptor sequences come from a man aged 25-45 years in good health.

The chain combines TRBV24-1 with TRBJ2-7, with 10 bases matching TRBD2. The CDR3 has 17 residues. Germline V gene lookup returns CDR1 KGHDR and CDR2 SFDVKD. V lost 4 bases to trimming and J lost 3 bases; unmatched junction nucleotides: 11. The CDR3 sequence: CATSETVGTSVLYEQYF. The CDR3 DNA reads TGTGCCACCAGTGAGACCGTCGGGACTAGCGTTCTCTACGAGCAGTACTTC.

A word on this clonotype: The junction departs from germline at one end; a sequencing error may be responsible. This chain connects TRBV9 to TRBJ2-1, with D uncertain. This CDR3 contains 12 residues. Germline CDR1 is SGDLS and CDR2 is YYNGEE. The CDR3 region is CASIVEVGRQFF. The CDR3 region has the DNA TGTGCCAGCATCGTAGAAGTGGGTAGGCAGTTCTTC.

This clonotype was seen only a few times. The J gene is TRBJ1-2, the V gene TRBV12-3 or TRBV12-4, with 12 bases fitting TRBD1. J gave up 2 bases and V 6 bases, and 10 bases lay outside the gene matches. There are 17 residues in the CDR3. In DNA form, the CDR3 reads TGTGCCAGCAGCCCGGCCGGGACAGGGGGCATCAACTATGGCTACACCTTC. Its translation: CASSPAGTGGINYGYTF.

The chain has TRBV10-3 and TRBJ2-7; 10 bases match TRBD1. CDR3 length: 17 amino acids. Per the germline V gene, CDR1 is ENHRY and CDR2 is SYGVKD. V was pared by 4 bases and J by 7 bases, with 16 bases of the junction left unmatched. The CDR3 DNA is TGTGCCATCAGTGCTGCTTCCGGGACAGGGGCGAACAATGAGCAGTACTTC. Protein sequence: CAISAASGTGANNEQYF.

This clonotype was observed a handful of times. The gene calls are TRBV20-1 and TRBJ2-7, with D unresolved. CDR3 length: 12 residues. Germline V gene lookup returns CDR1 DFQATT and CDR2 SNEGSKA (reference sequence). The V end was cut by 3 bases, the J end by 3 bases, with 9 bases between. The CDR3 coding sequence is TGCAGTGCTAGGCAAGACATCTACGAGCAGTACTTC. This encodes CSARQDIYEQYF.

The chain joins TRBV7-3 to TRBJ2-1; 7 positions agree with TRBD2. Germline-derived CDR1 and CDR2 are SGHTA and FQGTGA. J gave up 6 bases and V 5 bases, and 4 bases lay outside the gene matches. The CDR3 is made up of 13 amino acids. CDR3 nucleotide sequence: TGTGCCAGCAGCCCCTCGGGGGGCAATGAGCAGTTCTTC. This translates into CASSPSGGNEQFF.

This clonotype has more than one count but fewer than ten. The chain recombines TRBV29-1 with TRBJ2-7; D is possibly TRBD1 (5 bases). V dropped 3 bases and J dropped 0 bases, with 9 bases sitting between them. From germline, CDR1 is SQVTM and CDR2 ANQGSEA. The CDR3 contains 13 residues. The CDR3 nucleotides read TGCAGCGTTGATGGGGCTAGCTCCTACGAGCAGTACTTC. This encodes CSVDGASSYEQYF.

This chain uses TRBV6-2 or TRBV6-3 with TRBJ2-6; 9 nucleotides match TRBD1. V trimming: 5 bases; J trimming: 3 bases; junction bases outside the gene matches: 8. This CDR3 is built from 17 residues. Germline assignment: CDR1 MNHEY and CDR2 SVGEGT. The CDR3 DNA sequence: TGTGCCAGCAGTCGTCCTGGGACAGGGAATGGGGCCAACGTCCTGACTTTC. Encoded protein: CASSRPGTGNGANVLTF.

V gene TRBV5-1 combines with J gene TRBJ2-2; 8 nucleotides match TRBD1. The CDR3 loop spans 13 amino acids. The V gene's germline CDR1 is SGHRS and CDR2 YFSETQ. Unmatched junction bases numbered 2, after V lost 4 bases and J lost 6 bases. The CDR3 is CASSVDRAGELFF. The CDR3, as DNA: TGCGCCAGCAGCGTGGACAGGGCCGGGGAGCTGTTTTTT.

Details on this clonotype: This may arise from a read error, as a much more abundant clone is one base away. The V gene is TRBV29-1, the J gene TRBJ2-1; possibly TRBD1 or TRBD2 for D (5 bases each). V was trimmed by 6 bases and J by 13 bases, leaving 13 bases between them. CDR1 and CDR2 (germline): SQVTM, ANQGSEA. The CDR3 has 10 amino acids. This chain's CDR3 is CSVGETAQFF. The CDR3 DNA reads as TGCAGCGTGGGGGAAACCGCCCAGTTCTTC.

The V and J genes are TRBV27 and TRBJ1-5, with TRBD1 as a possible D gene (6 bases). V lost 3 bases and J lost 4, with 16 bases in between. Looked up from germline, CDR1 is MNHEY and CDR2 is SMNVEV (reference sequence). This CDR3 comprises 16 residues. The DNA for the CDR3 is TGTGCCAGCAGTTTCGTAGGAACAGGGAGGAATCAGCCCCAGCATTTT. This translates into CASSFVGTGRNQPQHF.

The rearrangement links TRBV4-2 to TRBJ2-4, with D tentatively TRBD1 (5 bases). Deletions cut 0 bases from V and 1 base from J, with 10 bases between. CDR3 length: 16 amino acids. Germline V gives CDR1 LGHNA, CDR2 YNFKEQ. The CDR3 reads CASSQEKGIAKNIQYF. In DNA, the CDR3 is TGTGCCAGCAGCCAAGAGAAGGGGATCGCCAAAAACATTCAGTACTTC.

CDR3 sequence (DNA): TGCAGCGTCGAGGAGAATACGCAGTATTTT. Translation: CSVEENTQYF. V is TRBV29-1 and J is TRBJ2-3; D uncertain. CDR1 and CDR2 (germline): SQVTM, ANQGSEA. The germline V and J ends were trimmed by 6 bases and 7 bases, with 8 bases remaining between them. CDR3 size: 10 residues.

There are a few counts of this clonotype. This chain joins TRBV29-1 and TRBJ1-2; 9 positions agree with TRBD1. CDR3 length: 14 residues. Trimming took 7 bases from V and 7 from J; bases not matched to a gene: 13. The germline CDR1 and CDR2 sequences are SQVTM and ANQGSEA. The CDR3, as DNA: TGCAGCGCTCCCCCCGGGACAGGGCATAGTGGCTACACCTTC. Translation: CSAPPGTGHSGYTF.

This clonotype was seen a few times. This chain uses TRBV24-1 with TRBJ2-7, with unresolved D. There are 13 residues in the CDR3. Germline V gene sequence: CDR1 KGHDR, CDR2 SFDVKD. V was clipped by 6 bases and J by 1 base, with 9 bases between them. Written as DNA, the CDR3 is TGTGCCACCAGTAGGGCAGGATCCTACGAGCAGTACTTC. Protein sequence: CATSRAGSYEQYF.

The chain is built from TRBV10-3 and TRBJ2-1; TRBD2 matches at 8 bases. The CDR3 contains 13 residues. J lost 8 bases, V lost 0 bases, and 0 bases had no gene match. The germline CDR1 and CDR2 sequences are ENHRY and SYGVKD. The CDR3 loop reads CAISESGLDEQFF. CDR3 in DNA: TGTGCCATCAGTGAGTCGGGACTAGATGAGCAGTTCTTC.

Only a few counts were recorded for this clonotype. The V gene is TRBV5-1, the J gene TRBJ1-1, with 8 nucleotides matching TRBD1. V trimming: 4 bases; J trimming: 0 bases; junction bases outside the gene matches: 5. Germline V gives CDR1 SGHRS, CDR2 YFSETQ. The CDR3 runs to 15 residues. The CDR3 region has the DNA TGCGCCAGCAGCCGACAGACAGGGGTGAACACTGAAGCTTTCTTT. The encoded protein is CASSRQTGVNTEAFF. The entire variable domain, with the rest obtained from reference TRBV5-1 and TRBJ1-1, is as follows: KAGVTQTPRYLIKTRGQQVTLSCSPISGHRSVSWYQQTPGQGLQFLFEYFSETQRNKGNFPGRFSGRQFSNSRSEMNVSTLELGDSALYLCASSRQTGVNTEAFFGQGTRLTVV.

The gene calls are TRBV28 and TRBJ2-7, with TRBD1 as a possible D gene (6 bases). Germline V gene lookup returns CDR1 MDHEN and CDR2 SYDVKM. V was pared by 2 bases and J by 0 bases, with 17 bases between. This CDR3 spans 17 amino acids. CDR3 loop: CASSLPTAGVSSYEQYF. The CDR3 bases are TGTGCCAGCAGTTTACCGACCGCAGGGGTTAGCTCCTACGAGCAGTACTTC.

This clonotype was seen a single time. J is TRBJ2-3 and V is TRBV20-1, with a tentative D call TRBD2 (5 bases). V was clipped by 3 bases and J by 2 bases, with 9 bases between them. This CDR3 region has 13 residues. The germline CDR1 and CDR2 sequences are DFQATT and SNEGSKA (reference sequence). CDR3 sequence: CSASRTFTDTQYF. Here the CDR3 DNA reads TGCAGTGCTAGCCGGACTTTCACAGATACGCAGTATTTT.